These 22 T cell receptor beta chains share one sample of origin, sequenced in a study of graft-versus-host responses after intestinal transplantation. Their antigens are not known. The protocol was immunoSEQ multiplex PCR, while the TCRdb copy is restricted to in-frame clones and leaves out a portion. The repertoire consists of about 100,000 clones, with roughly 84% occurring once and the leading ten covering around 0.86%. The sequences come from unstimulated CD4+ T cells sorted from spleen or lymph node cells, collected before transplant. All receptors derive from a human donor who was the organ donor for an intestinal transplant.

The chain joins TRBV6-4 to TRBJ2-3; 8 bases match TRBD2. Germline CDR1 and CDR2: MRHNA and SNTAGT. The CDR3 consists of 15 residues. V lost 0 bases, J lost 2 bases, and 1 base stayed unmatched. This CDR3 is CASSDSSGATDTQYF. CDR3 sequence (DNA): TGTGCCAGCAGTGACTCTAGCGGGGCCACAGATACGCAGTATTTT.

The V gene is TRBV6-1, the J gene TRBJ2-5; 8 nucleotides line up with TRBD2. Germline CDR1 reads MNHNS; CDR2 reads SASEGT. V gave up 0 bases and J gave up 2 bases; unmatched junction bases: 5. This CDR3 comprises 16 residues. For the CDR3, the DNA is TGTGCCAGCAGTGAAGCGTTTGCGGGGGGTCAAGAGACCCAGTACTTC. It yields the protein CASSEAFAGGQETQYF.

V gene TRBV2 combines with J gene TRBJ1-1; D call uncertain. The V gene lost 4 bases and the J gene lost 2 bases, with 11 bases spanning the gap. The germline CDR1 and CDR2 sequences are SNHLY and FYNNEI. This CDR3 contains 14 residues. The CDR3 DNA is TGTGCCAGCAGTGTCTCTAGAACCAACACTGAAGCTTTCTTT. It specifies CASSVSRTNTEAFF.

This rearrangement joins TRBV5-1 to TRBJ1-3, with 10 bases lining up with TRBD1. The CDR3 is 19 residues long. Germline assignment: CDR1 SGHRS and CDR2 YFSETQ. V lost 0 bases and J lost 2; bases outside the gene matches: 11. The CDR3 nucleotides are TGCGCCAGCAGCTTGGCCCCGACAGGGGGCTTCGATGCTGGAAACACCATATATTTT. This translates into CASSLAPTGGFDAGNTIYF.

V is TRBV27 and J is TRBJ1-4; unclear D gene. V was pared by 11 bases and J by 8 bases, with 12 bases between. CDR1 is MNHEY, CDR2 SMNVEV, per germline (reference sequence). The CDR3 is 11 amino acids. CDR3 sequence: CAPRELEKLFF. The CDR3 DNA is TGTGCCCCGCGGGAGTTAGAAAAACTGTTTTTT. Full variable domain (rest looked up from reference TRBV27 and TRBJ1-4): EAQVTQNPRYLITVTGKKLTVTCSQNMNHEYMSWYRQDPGLGLRQIYYSMNVEVTDKGDVPEGYKVSRKEKRNFPLILESPSPNQTSLYFCAPRELEKLFFGSGTQLSVL.

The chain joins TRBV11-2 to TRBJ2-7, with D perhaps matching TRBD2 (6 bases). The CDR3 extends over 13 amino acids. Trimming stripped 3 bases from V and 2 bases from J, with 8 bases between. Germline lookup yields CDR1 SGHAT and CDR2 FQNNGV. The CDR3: CASSFGGTYEQYF. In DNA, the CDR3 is TGTGCCAGCAGCTTTGGGGGGACCTACGAGCAGTACTTC.

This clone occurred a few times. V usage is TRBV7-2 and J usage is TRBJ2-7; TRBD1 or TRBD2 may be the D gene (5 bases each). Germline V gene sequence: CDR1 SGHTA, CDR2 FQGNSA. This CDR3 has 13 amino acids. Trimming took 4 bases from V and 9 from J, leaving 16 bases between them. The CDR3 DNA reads TGTGCCAGCAGCTGGGGGTCGGGGATGGGGCAGTACTTC. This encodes CASSWGSGMGQYF.

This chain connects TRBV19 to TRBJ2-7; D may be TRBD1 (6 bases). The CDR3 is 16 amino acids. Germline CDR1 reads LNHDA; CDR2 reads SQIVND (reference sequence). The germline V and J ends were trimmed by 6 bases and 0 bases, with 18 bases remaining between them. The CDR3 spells CASSQIGGAPSYEQYF. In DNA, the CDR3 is TGTGCCAGTAGCCAAATAGGGGGTGCCCCCTCCTACGAGCAGTACTTC.

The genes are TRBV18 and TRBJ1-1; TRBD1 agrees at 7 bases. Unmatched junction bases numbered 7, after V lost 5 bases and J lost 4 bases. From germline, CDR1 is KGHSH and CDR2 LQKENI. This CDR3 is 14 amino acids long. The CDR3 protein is CASSAGTASTEAFF. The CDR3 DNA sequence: TGTGCCAGCTCAGCCGGGACAGCTAGCACTGAAGCTTTCTTT.

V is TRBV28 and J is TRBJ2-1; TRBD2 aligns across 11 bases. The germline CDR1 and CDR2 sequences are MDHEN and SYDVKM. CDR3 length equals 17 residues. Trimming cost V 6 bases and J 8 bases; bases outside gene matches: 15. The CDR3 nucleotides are TGTGCCAGCAGCTCTCTCGGGACTAGCGGACAGTGGGATGAGCAGTTCTTC. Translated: CASSSLGTSGQWDEQFF.

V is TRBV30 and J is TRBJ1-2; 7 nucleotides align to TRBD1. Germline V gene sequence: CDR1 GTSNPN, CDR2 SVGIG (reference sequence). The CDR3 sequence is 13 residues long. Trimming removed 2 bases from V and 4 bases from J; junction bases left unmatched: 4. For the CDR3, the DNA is TGTGCCTGGAGTATAGGGGGCCTCTATGGCTACACCTTC. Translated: CAWSIGGLYGYTF.

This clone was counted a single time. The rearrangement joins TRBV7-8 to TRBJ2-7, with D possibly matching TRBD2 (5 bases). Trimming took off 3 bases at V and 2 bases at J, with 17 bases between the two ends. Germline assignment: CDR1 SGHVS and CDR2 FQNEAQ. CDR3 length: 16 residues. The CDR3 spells CASSFIPEARAYEQYF. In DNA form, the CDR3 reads TGTGCCAGCAGCTTTATCCCGGAGGCTCGCGCCTACGAGCAGTACTTC.

The CDR3 nucleotides read TGTGCCAGCTCACCTGAGCGAGGGTTCGACTATGGCTACACCTTC. Protein: CASSPERGFDYGYTF. The chain combines TRBV18 with TRBJ1-2; D gene uncertain. The V end lost 3 bases, the J end lost 3 bases, and 14 bases lay between the germline ends. The germline V gene encodes CDR1 KGHSH and CDR2 LQKENI. This CDR3 has 15 residues.

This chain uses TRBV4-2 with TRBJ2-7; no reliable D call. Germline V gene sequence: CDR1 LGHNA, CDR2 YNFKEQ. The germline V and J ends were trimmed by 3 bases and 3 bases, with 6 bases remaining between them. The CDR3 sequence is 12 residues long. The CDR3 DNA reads TGTGCCAGCAGCCATACTGACTACGAGCAGTACTTC. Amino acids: CASSHTDYEQYF.

The CDR3 DNA is TGTGCCAGCAGCTCTGACTTACGTGGGGCCAACGTCCTGACTTTC. Protein product: CASSSDLRGANVLTF. The chain combines TRBV5-6 with TRBJ2-6; D ambiguous. The CDR3 totals 15 residues. CDR1 and CDR2 from the germline V gene are SGHDT and YYEEEE. Trimming took 3 bases from V and 3 from J, leaving 10 bases between them.

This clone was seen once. The CDR3 region is CSVGLGGYEQYF. The CDR3 DNA is TGCAGCGTTGGCCTAGGGGGCTACGAGCAGTACTTC. The rearrangement joins TRBV29-1 to TRBJ2-7; a possible D gene is TRBD1 (6 bases). CDR1 and CDR2 from the germline V gene are SQVTM and ANQGSEA. The CDR3 sequence is 12 residues long. Trimming removed 4 bases at V and 3 bases at J, with 10 bases between.

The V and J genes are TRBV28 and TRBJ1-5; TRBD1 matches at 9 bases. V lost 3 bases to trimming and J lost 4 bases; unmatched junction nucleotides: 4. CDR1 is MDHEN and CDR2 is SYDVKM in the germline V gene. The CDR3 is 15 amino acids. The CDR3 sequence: CASSFYRGRNQPQHF. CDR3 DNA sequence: TGTGCCAGCAGTTTTTACAGGGGGCGAAATCAGCCCCAGCATTTT.

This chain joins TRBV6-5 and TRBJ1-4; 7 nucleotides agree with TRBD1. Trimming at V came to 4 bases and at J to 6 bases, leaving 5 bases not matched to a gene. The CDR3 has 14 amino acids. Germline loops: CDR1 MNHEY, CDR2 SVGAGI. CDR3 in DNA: TGTGCCAGCAGTTCACAGGGGAGCTATGAAAAACTGTTTTTT. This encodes CASSSQGSYEKLFF.

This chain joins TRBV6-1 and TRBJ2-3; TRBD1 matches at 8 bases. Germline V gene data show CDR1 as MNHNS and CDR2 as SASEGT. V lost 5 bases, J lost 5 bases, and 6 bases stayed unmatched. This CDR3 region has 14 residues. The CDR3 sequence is CASSWTGSGDTQYF. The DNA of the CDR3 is TGTGCCAGCAGTTGGACAGGGTCAGGAGATACGCAGTATTTT.

DNA for the CDR3: TGTGCCAGCAGCTTGGAGAGATTACGATTTGGCTACACCTTC. It codes for CASSLERLRFGYTF. The chain is built from TRBV5-6 and TRBJ1-2; D uncertain. CDR1 SGHDT and CDR2 YYEEEE come from the germline V gene. The germline V and J ends were trimmed by 0 bases and 7 bases, with 13 bases remaining between them. There are 14 residues in the CDR3.

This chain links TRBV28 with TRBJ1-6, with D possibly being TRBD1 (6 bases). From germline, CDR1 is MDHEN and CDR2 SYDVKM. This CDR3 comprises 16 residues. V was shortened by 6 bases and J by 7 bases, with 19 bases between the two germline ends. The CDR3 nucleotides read TGTGCCAGCAGCTCTAAACTCGACAGGTTCAATTCACCCCTCCACTTT. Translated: CASSSKLDRFNSPLHF.

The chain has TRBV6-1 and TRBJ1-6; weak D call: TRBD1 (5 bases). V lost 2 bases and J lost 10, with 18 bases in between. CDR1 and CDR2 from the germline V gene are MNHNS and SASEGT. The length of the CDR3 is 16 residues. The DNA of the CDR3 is TGTGCCAGCAGTGAATTCGGGCAGGGTCGACTCTCACCCCTCCACTTT. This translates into CASSEFGQGRLSPLHF.